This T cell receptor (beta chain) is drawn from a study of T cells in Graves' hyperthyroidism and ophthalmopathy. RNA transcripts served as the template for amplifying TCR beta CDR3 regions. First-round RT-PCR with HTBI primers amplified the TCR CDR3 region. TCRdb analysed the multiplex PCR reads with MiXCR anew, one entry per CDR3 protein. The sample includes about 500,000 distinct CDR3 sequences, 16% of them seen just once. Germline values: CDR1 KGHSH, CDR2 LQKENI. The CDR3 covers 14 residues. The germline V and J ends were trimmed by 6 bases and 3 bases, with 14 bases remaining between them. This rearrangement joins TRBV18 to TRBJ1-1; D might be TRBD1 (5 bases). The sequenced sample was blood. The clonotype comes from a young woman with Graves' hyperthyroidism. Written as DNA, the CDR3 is TGTGCCAGCTCGAGGGCCAGAGGGGACACTGAAGCTTTCTTT. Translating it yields CASSRARGDTEAFF.